This entry is about one T cell receptor (beta chain). These data belong to a study of blood T cell repertoires in COVID-19. Study context: Collection of acute and convalescent COVID-19 samples took place in the United States, Italy and Spain. Sources were T cells, B-cell-depleted T cells, or PBMCs; the material itself was cDNA or gDNA.

The CDR3 runs to 13 residues. Looked up from germline, CDR1 is MNHNY and CDR2 is SVGAGI (reference sequence). Trimming took 9 bases from V and 7 from J; bases not matched to a gene: 7. In the source study's methods: Estimation of nucleated cell counts relied on the amplification of reference gene primers. Libraries were prepared by immunoSEQ multiplex PCR; TCRdb keeps only in-frame clonotypes and omits some of them. From that table come the V and J calls and clone size; the DNA was used to work out D and trimming. This sample has some 350,000 clones; about 87% occur once, and the top ten carry 3%. The rearrangement uses TRBV6-6 and TRBJ2-3; 10 bases match TRBD1. This TCR was recovered from a human donor in a cohort sampled during active COVID-19. The sample taken for sequencing was peripheral blood. The CDR3: CASLTGGIYTQYF. The CDR3 coding sequence is TGTGCCAGTCTGACAGGGGGCATATATACGCAGTATTTT.